This TCR beta chain was recovered during a study of blood T cell repertoires in COVID-19. The table came from immunoSEQ multiplex PCR; TCRdb's copy has only in-frame clones and leaves some out. The table shows about 160,000 clones, with 85% occurring only once. Per the germline V gene, CDR1 is ENHRY and CDR2 is SYGVKD. V was cut by 2 bases and J by 5 bases, with 7 bases left in between. This CDR3 region has 12 residues. The chain combines TRBV10-3 with TRBJ2-7, with D tentatively TRBD2 (6 bases). Sequenced: peripheral blood. The clonotype originates from a human donor with acute or convalescent COVID-19. The donor label of this sample is uncertain. CDR3 DNA sequence: TGTGCCATCAGTGAGGGGGGGAACGAGCAGTACTTC. It specifies CAISEGGNEQYF.